The clone carrying this T cell receptor beta chain was observed at least ten times. At one end the junction does not follow the germline gene, possibly because of a read error. The source of the sample is a study of spatial heterogeneity in lung cancer. As for time point: blood at routine non-recurrence follow-up after resection. Whole RNA, isolated from tumor, nontumor lung or frozen PBMC, was sequenced without prior sorting. Germline lookup yields CDR1 LGHDT and CDR2 YNNKEL (reference sequence). This CDR3 comprises 11 residues. One entry per CDR3 protein results from TCRdb running MiXCR on the 5' RACE reads. The sample has roughly 120,000 distinct CDR3 sequences; 10% to 15% are singletons.

The specimen was PBMCs, collected at follow-up. This chain joins TRBV3-1 and TRBJ1-1; D is unresolved. The clonotype comes from a male donor with early-stage non-small cell lung cancer. CDR3 amino acids: CASSQAQTPIF. The DNA for the CDR3 is TGTGCCAGCAGCCAAGCCCAGACGCCCATTTTT.